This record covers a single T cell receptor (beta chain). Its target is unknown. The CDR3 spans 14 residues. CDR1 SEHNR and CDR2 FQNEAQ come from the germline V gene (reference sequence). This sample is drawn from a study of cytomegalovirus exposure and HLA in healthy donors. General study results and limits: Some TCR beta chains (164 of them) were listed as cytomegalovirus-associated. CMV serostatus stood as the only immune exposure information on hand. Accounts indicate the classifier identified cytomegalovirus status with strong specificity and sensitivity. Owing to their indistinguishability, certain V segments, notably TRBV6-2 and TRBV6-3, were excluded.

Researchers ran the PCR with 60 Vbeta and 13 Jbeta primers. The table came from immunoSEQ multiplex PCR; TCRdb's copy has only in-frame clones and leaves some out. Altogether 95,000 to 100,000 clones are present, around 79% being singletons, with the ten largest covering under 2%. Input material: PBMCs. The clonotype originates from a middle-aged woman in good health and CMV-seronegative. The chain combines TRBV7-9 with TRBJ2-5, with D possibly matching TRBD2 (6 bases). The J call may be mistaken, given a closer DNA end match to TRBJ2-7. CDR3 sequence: CASSPGTETYEQYF. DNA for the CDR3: TGTGCCAGCAGCCCAGGGACTGAGACCTACGAGCAGTACTTC.